This T cell receptor beta chain was captured in a study of identical twins. MiXCR was run by TCRdb on the 5' RACE reads, yielding one entry per CDR3 protein. The data contain around 250,000 distinct CDR3 sequences, more than 9.5% of them singletons. J lost 4 bases, V lost 0 bases, and 13 bases had no gene match. This CDR3 contains 18 residues. Germline values: CDR1 DFQATT, CDR2 SNEGSKA (reference sequence). These sequences were also reported in another study, on yellow fever vaccine responses in identical twins.

Specimen: memory (CD45RO+) T cells sorted from blood. This clonotype originated in a woman aged 18-35 years in good health. This chain connects TRBV20-1 to TRBJ2-1, with 9 bases aligning to TRBD2. CDR3 bases: TGCAGTGCTAGAGATCCCCGATCCTCTAGCGGGGCTTACAATGAGCAGTTCTTC. Encoded protein: CSARDPRSSSGAYNEQFF.